This T cell receptor (beta chain) was documented in a study of T cell clusters in autoimmune cytopenias. Whole-study findings and limits: Physiological T cell clusters of healthy donors were apparently absent in primary autoimmune cytopenia patients.

Each sample's input was 250 ng genomic DNA, 30,000 to 45,000 genome equivalents. As regards this clonotype: Its antigen is unknown.

TRB was amplified by touch-down multiplex PCR, primer pools A and B combined. TCRdb reprocessed the multiplex PCR reads, with one entry per CDR3 protein and no DNA. The listing contains 4,500 to 5,500 distinct CDR3 sequences. From germline, CDR1 is LNHNV and CDR2 YYDKDF (reference sequence). This CDR3 comprises 14 residues. This sample also appeared in a second study, on T cell repertoires in aging, cancer and after chemotherapy. That source adds: No conclusions about immunological memory after chemotherapy can be drawn from the repertoire data.

The sequence was obtained from a human donor with chronic lymphocytic leukemia. The donor label of this sample is uncertain. Sequencing was performed on peripheral blood. The genes are TRBV15 and TRBJ1-3. Here the CDR3 reads CATSRDNSGNTIYF. Looking up the rest from reference TRBV15 and TRBJ1-3 gives the full variable domain: DAMVIQNPRYQVTQFGKPVTLSCSQTLNHNVMYWYQQKSSQAPKLLFHYYDKDFNNEADTPDNFQSRRPNTSFCFLDIRSPGLGDTAMYLCATSRDNSGNTIYFGEGSWLTVV.